One and the same sample provided the 21 T cell receptor beta chains below, sequenced in a study of T cell responses to AZD1222 COVID-19 vaccine. The data were produced by immunoSEQ multiplex PCR, yet TCRdb's version contains in-frame clones alone and is incomplete. The sample lists over 95,000 clones; around 87% were seen once. This material consisted of peripheral blood, taken on day 0 of AZD1222 vaccination. The receptors were gathered from an adult in good health.

This chain links TRBV29-1 with TRBJ2-7; D unresolved. V was clipped by 1 base and J by 3 bases, with 10 bases between them. CDR1 and CDR2 from the germline V gene are SQVTM and ANQGSEA. CDR3 length equals 13 residues. The CDR3 sequence is CSVEVTYSYEQYF. In nucleotides, the CDR3 is TGCAGCGTTGAAGTTACATATAGCTACGAGCAGTACTTC.

The chain carries TRBV7-6 and TRBJ2-1, with 11 bases identical to TRBD2. The CDR3 extends over 15 amino acids. Germline V gene sequence: CDR1 SGHVS, CDR2 FNYEAQ. The V segment lost 6 bases and the J segment 7 bases; nucleotides outside the gene matches: 8. CDR3 residues: CASSYSGRARNEQFF. The CDR3, as DNA: TGTGCCAGCAGTTATAGCGGGAGGGCCAGGAATGAGCAGTTCTTC.

The rearrangement links TRBV7-9 to TRBJ2-1; 8 positions agree with TRBD1. V lost 5 bases, J lost 6 bases, and 9 bases stayed unmatched. Per the germline V gene, CDR1 is SEHNR and CDR2 is FQNEAQ (reference sequence). The CDR3 sequence is 15 residues long. The CDR3 bases are TGTGCCAGCAGCGTCGGGACAGGTCATCCCAATGAGCAGTTCTTC. Its translation is CASSVGTGHPNEQFF.

V and J are TRBV19 and TRBJ1-4; D is possibly TRBD1 (5 bases). The CDR3 has 16 amino acids. Trimming took off 3 bases at V and 3 bases at J, with 14 bases between the two ends. Per the germline V gene, CDR1 is LNHDA and CDR2 is SQIVND (reference sequence). The CDR3 here is CASSINIGAPNEKLFF. DNA of the CDR3: TGTGCCAGTAGTATCAATATCGGGGCCCCTAATGAAAAACTGTTTTTT.

V is TRBV6-2 or TRBV6-3 and J is TRBJ1-1, with 7 positions matching TRBD1. V gave up 5 bases and J gave up 1 base; unmatched junction bases: 4. CDR1 and CDR2 (germline): MNHEY, SVGEGT. The CDR3 loop spans 14 amino acids. CDR3 sequence: CASSGWTGNTEAFF. The CDR3 DNA reads as TGTGCCAGCAGTGGGTGGACAGGGAACACTGAAGCTTTCTTT.

This chain joins TRBV24-1 and TRBJ1-2; the D gene is possibly TRBD1 (6 bases). The CDR3 has 14 residues. Trimming cost V 7 bases and J 4 bases, with 15 bases left between them. The germline V gene has CDR1 KGHDR and CDR2 SFDVKD. CDR3 bases: TGTGCCACCAGCTCACAGGGATGGAGCTATGGCTACACCTTC. It yields the protein CATSSQGWSYGYTF.

The CDR3 reads CASSLDRGLRGYTF. DNA for the CDR3: TGTGCCAGCAGCTTAGACAGGGGGCTGAGAGGCTACACCTTC. The chain employs TRBV5-5 and TRBJ1-2; 10 nucleotides match TRBD1. V lost 2 bases, J lost 8 bases, and 6 bases stayed unmatched. Per the germline V gene, CDR1 is SGHKS and CDR2 is YYEKEE (reference sequence). The CDR3 sequence is 14 residues long. Drawing the rest from reference TRBV5-5 and TRBJ1-2, the complete variable domain is DAGVTQSPTHLIKTRGQQVTLRCSPISGHKSVSWYQQVLGQGPQFIFQYYEKEERGRGNFPDRFSARQFPNYSSELNVNALLLGDSALYLCASSLDRGLRGYTFGSGTRLTVV.

The rearrangement joins TRBV7-7 to TRBJ2-1, with 15 positions matching TRBD2. The germline CDR1 and CDR2 sequences are SSHAT and FNYEAQ (reference sequence). The trim removed 4 bases at V and 6 bases at J, leaving 1 base unmatched. The CDR3 contains 15 residues. The CDR3 DNA is TGTGCCAGCAGCTCGGGACTAGCGGGAGGCAATGAGCAGTTCTTC. Translated: CASSSGLAGGNEQFF.

The chain uses TRBV30 and TRBJ2-1; no clear D gene. The length of the CDR3 is 16 residues. V lost 3 bases and J lost 4, with 19 bases in between. Germline CDR1 GTSNPN, CDR2 SVGIG (reference sequence). In nucleotides, the CDR3 is TGTGCCTGGAGCCCCGCCCCTAGTTTCCCTTACAATGAGCAGTTCTTC. Amino acids: CAWSPAPSFPYNEQFF. Full variable domain (rest looked up from reference TRBV30 and TRBJ2-1): SQTIHQWPATLVQPVGSPLSLECTVEGTSNPNLYWYRQAAGRGLQLLFYSVGIGQISSEVPQNLSASRPQDRQFILSSKKLLLSDSGFYLCAWSPAPSFPYNEQFFGPGTRLTVL.

This chain joins TRBV10-3 and TRBJ1-3, with unresolved D. The CDR3 is 15 residues long. Germline lookup yields CDR1 ENHRY and CDR2 SYGVKD. V shed 3 bases and J shed 2 bases, with 11 bases lying between them. The CDR3 spells CAISESVNPGNTIYF. The DNA of the CDR3 is TGTGCCATCAGTGAATCGGTAAATCCTGGAAACACCATATATTTT.

This chain connects TRBV6-4 to TRBJ2-3; 9 bases are shared with TRBD2. V dropped 5 bases and J dropped 4; count of bases not matched to a gene: 4. Germline V CDR1 and CDR2: MRHNA, SNTAGT. This CDR3 has 14 amino acids. CDR3 loop: CASSLSGSADTQYF. In DNA form, the CDR3 reads TGTGCCAGCAGTCTTAGCGGGAGTGCAGATACGCAGTATTTT.

V and J are TRBV28 and TRBJ2-1; possibly TRBD1 for D (6 bases). Germline CDR1 MDHEN, CDR2 SYDVKM. Trimming stripped 8 bases from V and 4 bases from J, with 18 bases between. The CDR3 has 15 amino acids. CDR3 in amino acids: CASLSDSSVYNEQFF. The CDR3 coding sequence is TGTGCCAGCCTGTCGGACAGTTCGGTATACAATGAGCAGTTCTTC.

V and J are TRBV30 and TRBJ2-7, with D possibly called TRBD1 or TRBD2 (5 bases each). Germline V gives CDR1 GTSNPN, CDR2 SVGIG (reference sequence). V gave up 5 bases and J gave up 0 bases, with 11 bases separating them. The CDR3 sequence is 13 residues long. This chain's CDR3 is CAWSRDASYEQYF. The CDR3 nucleotides read TGTGCCTGGTCCCGGGACGCCTCCTACGAGCAGTACTTC.

The chain carries TRBV11-2 and TRBJ2-7, with no clear D. Trimming left V 5 bases short and J 3 bases short, with 14 bases between. Germline-derived CDR1 and CDR2 are SGHAT and FQNNGV. This CDR3 is 14 amino acids long. Here the CDR3 reads CASSPDLRIYEQYF. The CDR3 DNA sequence: TGTGCCAGCAGCCCCGACCTACGTATCTACGAGCAGTACTTC.

The V gene is TRBV9, the J gene TRBJ2-5, with TRBD2 identical over 8 bases. The V gene end was trimmed by 0 bases and the J gene end by 5 bases; junction bases not matched to a gene: 3. This CDR3 comprises 14 residues. Germline V gene lookup returns CDR1 SGDLS and CDR2 YYNGEE. The CDR3 sequence: CASSVAGGPETQYF. In DNA form, the CDR3 reads TGTGCCAGCAGCGTAGCGGGAGGGCCGGAGACCCAGTACTTC.

CDR3 loop: CASSFVRGGGNEQFF. Here the CDR3 DNA reads TGTGCCAGCAGCTTTGTTAGGGGCGGGGGCAATGAGCAGTTCTTC. The rearrangement links TRBV11-2 to TRBJ2-1, with 7 bases matching TRBD2. Germline V CDR1 and CDR2: SGHAT, FQNNGV. The CDR3 sequence is 15 residues long. V gave up 3 bases and J gave up 6 bases; unmatched junction bases: 8.

The chain couples TRBV9 to TRBJ2-1, with TRBD2 matching 8 bases. There are 16 residues in the CDR3. V shed 0 bases, J shed 0 bases, and the junction held 2 bases outside the gene matches. Per the germline V gene, CDR1 is SGDLS and CDR2 is YYNGEE. CDR3 sequence reads: CASSVVAGISYNEQFF. For the CDR3, the DNA is TGTGCCAGCAGCGTAGTAGCGGGAATCTCCTACAATGAGCAGTTCTTC.

The genes are TRBV30 and TRBJ2-1, with 8 bases matching TRBD2. V lost 3 bases and J lost 2; bases outside the gene matches: 6. Germline CDR1 and CDR2: GTSNPN and SVGIG (reference sequence). The CDR3 has 15 amino acids. The CDR3 spells CAWRPTGLAYNEQFF. CDR3 nucleotides: TGTGCCTGGAGGCCAACGGGACTAGCCTACAATGAGCAGTTCTTC.

The chain carries TRBV24-1 and TRBJ1-2; 12 nucleotides match TRBD1. Germline V gene data show CDR1 as KGHDR and CDR2 as SFDVKD. With 3 bases clipped from V and 7 bases from J, the junction kept 5 bases outside the gene matches. This CDR3 is 15 amino acids long. The CDR3: CATSDPGQGALGYTF. DNA for the CDR3: TGTGCCACCAGTGATCCGGGACAGGGGGCGCTTGGCTACACCTTC.

This chain links TRBV28 with TRBJ1-1, with a possible D match to TRBD1 (6 bases). The V and J ends lost 2 bases and 2 bases respectively, with 12 bases between them. CDR1 and CDR2 (germline): MDHEN, SYDVKM. The CDR3 consists of 15 residues. CDR3 in DNA: TGTGCCAGCAGTTTAGGGGGCTGGGAAAACACTGAAGCTTTCTTT. As protein: CASSLGGWENTEAFF.

V and J are TRBV6-4 and TRBJ2-2; tentatively, D is TRBD1 (6 bases). V lost 0 bases, J lost 5 bases, and 13 bases lay in between. Germline values: CDR1 MRHNA, CDR2 SNTAGT. CDR3 length equals 16 residues. The CDR3 loop is CASSDSEGQGTGELFF. CDR3 DNA: TGTGCCAGCAGTGACTCAGAGGGTCAGGGGACCGGGGAGCTGTTTTTT.